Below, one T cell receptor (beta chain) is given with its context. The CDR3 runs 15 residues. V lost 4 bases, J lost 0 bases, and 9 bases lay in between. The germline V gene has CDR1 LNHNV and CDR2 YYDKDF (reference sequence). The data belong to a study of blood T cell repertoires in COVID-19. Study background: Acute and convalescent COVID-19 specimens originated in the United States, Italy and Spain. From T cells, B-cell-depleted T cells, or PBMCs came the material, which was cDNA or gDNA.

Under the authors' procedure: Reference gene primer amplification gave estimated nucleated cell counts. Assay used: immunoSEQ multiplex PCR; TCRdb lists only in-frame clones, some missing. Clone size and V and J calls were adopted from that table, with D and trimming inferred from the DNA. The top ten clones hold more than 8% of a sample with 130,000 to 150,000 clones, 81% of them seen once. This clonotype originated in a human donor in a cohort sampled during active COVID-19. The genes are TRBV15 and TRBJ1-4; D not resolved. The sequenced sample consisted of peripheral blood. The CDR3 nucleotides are TGTGCCACCAGCAATGACGGAGCAACTAATGAAAAACTGTTTTTT. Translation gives CATSNDGATNEKLFF.